These 16 T cell receptor beta chains were all obtained from the same sample, sequenced in a study of shared clonotypes between healthy human individuals. Positively selected for CCR7, the CD45RO-negative cells used as naive CD8 cells excluded terminally differentiated effector memory CD45RA+ cells. Libraries were prepared by immunoSEQ multiplex PCR; TCRdb keeps only in-frame clonotypes and omits some of them. The sample lists roughly 2,000,000 clones, about 95% seen once, with more than 0.9% in the top ten. The sample was naive CD8+ T cells sorted from blood. These receptors originate from a man aged 18 to 30 in good health.

This chain joins TRBV4-1 and TRBJ2-1; 10 bases line up with TRBD2. Germline values: CDR1 MGHRA, CDR2 YSYEKL. This CDR3 is built from 15 residues. V lost 3 bases and J lost 10; bases outside the gene matches: 9. This chain's CDR3 is CASSHLAGGLGEQFF. CDR3 sequence (DNA): TGCGCCAGCAGCCACTTAGCGGGGGGCCTCGGGGAGCAGTTCTTC.

Notes on this clone: Other nucleotide sequences from this sample produce the same CDR3. The chain has TRBV4-1 and TRBJ1-1; 7 bases fit TRBD1. Germline V gene sequence: CDR1 MGHRA, CDR2 YSYEKL. The CDR3 length is 14 residues. V was clipped by 1 base and J by 5 bases; unmatched bases: 4. This CDR3 reads CASSQGTGATEAFF. CDR3 in DNA: TGCGCCAGCAGCCAAGGGACAGGTGCTACTGAAGCTTTCTTT.

The chain combines TRBV5-4 with TRBJ2-5; D might be TRBD1 or TRBD2, each matching 6 bases. The V and J ends lost 3 bases and 4 bases respectively, with 16 bases between them. Germline V gene data show CDR1 as SGHNT and CDR2 as YYREEE (reference sequence). The CDR3 consists of 15 residues. CDR3 in amino acids: CASSYQPGAAETQYF. CDR3 sequence (DNA): TGTGCCAGCAGCTACCAGCCGGGGGCGGCAGAGACCCAGTACTTC. The entire variable domain, with the rest obtained from reference TRBV5-4 and TRBJ2-5, is as follows: ETGVTQSPTHLIKTRGQQVTLRCSSQSGHNTVSWYQQALGQGPQFIFQYYREEENGRGNFPPRFSGLQFPNYSSELNVNALELDDSALYLCASSYQPGAAETQYFGPGTRLLVL.

The genes are TRBV7-9 and TRBJ2-2; no clear D. The CDR3 length is 13 residues. Per the germline V gene, CDR1 is SEHNR and CDR2 is FQNEAQ (reference sequence). Trimming took off 11 bases at V and 3 bases at J, with 13 bases between the two ends. The CDR3: CAGAGRDTGELFF. CDR3 sequence (DNA): TGTGCCGGCGCTGGGCGAGACACCGGGGAGCTGTTTTTT.

The rearrangement joins TRBV5-4 to TRBJ2-7, with 8 bases fitting TRBD2. This CDR3 is built from 16 residues. The germline CDR1 and CDR2 sequences are SGHNT and YYREEE (reference sequence). With V trimmed by 0 bases and J by 4 bases, 9 bases remained unmatched. CDR3: CASSLGGGLVAYEQYF. DNA for the CDR3: TGTGCCAGCAGCTTGGGAGGGGGACTAGTAGCTTACGAGCAGTACTTC.

V gene TRBV5-1 combines with J gene TRBJ2-7, with a tentative D call TRBD1 (7 bases). Germline CDR1 SGHRS, CDR2 YFSETQ. V lost 7 bases to trimming and J lost 3 bases, with 14 bases between them. The CDR3 is made up of 13 amino acids. CDR3 nucleotides: TGCGCCAGCGGAGGGACAGTTCACTACGAGCAGTACTTC. Translated, it gives CASGGTVHYEQYF.

This rearrangement joins TRBV10-3 to TRBJ2-1, with 10 bases matching TRBD2. Germline V gives CDR1 ENHRY, CDR2 SYGVKD. With 2 bases clipped from V and 3 bases from J, the junction kept 1 base outside the gene matches. CDR3 length: 15 amino acids. The CDR3 here is CAISETSGNYNEQFF. As DNA, the CDR3 is TGTGCCATCAGTGAGACTAGCGGGAACTACAATGAGCAGTTCTTC.

This clone was detected only once. The sample holds other DNA sequences that translate to the same CDR3. The chain carries TRBV27 and TRBJ2-3; 7 bases match TRBD2. After removal of 2 bases from V and 3 bases from J, the junction contained 2 bases not matched to a gene. Germline loops: CDR1 MNHEY, CDR2 SMNVEV (reference sequence). The CDR3 length is 14 residues. CDR3 nucleotides: TGTGCCAGCAGTTTAGCGGGGGTTACAGATACGCAGTATTTT. The encoded protein is CASSLAGVTDTQYF.

This clone was detected once. The chain carries TRBV7-9 and TRBJ2-1, with D possibly TRBD2 on 5 matching bases. The CDR3 length is 16 residues. The germline gives CDR1 SEHNR, CDR2 FQNEAQ (reference sequence). Between the trimmed V and J ends, which lost 1 base and 7 bases, there was a span of 17 bases. DNA for the CDR3: TGTGCCAGCAGCTTAGAGACTACCCCCGGAAGTAATGAGCAGTTCTTC. As protein: CASSLETTPGSNEQFF.

The rearrangement uses TRBV27 and TRBJ2-5; 10 bases agree with TRBD2. The ends lost 4 bases at V and 2 bases at J; junction bases unmatched: 1. The CDR3 runs 14 residues. Germline V gives CDR1 MNHEY, CDR2 SMNVEV (reference sequence). The CDR3 protein is CASSSAGGQETQYF. In DNA form, the CDR3 reads TGTGCCAGCAGTTCAGCGGGAGGGCAAGAGACCCAGTACTTC.

A single count supports this clone. This chain uses TRBV19 with TRBJ2-7; 7 bases fit TRBD1. V lost 3 bases and J lost 2; bases outside the gene matches: 4. This CDR3 has 14 residues. CDR1 is LNHDA, CDR2 SQIVND, per germline (reference sequence). CDR3 sequence (DNA): TGTGCCAGTAGTATGAGGGGGACAGCCTACGAGCAGTACTTC. It encodes CASSMRGTAYEQYF.

The J gene is TRBJ2-3, the V gene TRBV4-1; 12 positions match TRBD2. The CDR3 runs 17 residues. The junction had 8 bases not matched to a gene; V was cut back by 0 bases and J by 7 bases. Germline CDR1 is MGHRA and CDR2 is YSYEKL. CDR3 sequence (DNA): TGCGCCAGCAGCCAAGATAGCACTAGCGGGGGGCTTTATACGCAGTATTTT. It codes for CASSQDSTSGGLYTQYF.

The chain employs TRBV27 and TRBJ1-4, with D perhaps matching TRBD1 (5 bases). This CDR3 contains 12 residues. Germline assignment: CDR1 MNHEY and CDR2 SMNVEV (reference sequence). Trimming pared 5 bases from V and 11 bases from J, leaving 12 bases between. The CDR3 spells CASSASGRKLFF. The CDR3 DNA reads TGTGCCAGCAGTGCGTCGGGACGGAAACTGTTTTTT.

This clone was observed once. In the same sample, other DNA sequences code for this CDR3. The J gene is TRBJ2-7, the V gene TRBV27; D unresolved. With 4 bases removed from V and 0 bases from J, the gap between germline ends came to 7 bases. CDR1 and CDR2 (germline): MNHEY, SMNVEV (reference sequence). The CDR3 contains 13 residues. The CDR3 bases are TGTGCCAGCAGTTCCCTCAGCTCCTACGAGCAGTACTTC. Translating gives CASSSLSSYEQYF.

The genes are TRBV11-2 and TRBJ1-1, with 7 bases fitting TRBD1. Germline loops: CDR1 SGHAT, CDR2 FQNNGV. The junction had 8 bases not matched to a gene; V was cut back by 4 bases and J by 3 bases. The length of the CDR3 is 15 residues. The CDR3 DNA reads TGTGCCAGCAGCTCGGTACAGGGGAGGCACACTGAAGCTTTCTTT. Protein: CASSSVQGRHTEAFF.

This sequence joins TRBV29-1 and TRBJ2-7, with 12 bases lining up with TRBD2. The germline CDR1 and CDR2 sequences are SQVTM and ANQGSEA. The CDR3 is 15 residues long. V shed 6 bases, J shed 2 bases, and the junction held 8 bases outside the gene matches. The CDR3 here is CSVIDTSGGTYEQYF. The CDR3 nucleotides are TGCAGCGTCATAGATACTAGCGGGGGGACCTACGAGCAGTACTTC.